A single sample gave rise to the 14 T cell receptor beta chains below, sequenced in a study of OX40 agonist ivuxolimab in advanced cancers. Sequencing used immunoSEQ multiplex PCR; TCRdb keeps in-frame clones, though not all of them. The sample includes 90,000 to 120,000 clones, 80% to 95% of them seen just once. The sequences come from CD4+ or CD8+ T cells sorted from blood, collected in a trial of the OX40 agonist ivuxolimab. The origin of the receptors is an adult with an advanced solid tumor such as melanoma, head and neck, liver or kidney cancer.

J is TRBJ1-3 and V is TRBV19, with D maybe TRBD1 (5 bases). V dropped 4 bases and J dropped 2 bases, with 18 bases sitting between them. The CDR3 covers 17 residues. Per germline, CDR1 LNHDA and CDR2 SQIVND (reference sequence). The CDR3 nucleotides read TGTGCCAGTAGTACGGGACCATTGACATCAGCTGGAAACACCATATATTTT. Encoded protein: CASSTGPLTSAGNTIYF.

This chain links TRBV5-4 with TRBJ2-2, with 7 bases identical to TRBD2. CDR3 size: 16 residues. Losses at the gene ends were 1 base for V and 1 base for J; bases not matched to a gene: 4. Germline loops: CDR1 SGHNT, CDR2 YYREEE (reference sequence). CDR3 coding DNA: TGTGCCAGCAGCTTGTCCGGACTAGTGAACACCGGGGAGCTGTTTTTT. The encoded protein is CASSLSGLVNTGELFF.

The chain has TRBV28 and TRBJ2-1; D not resolved. CDR1 is MDHEN and CDR2 is SYDVKM in the germline V gene. Trimming pared 4 bases from V and 4 bases from J, leaving 11 bases between. The CDR3 consists of 14 residues. The CDR3 DNA is TGTGCCAGCAGTTCTGGACGGAATTACAATGAGCAGTTCTTC. Protein product: CASSSGRNYNEQFF.

The chain uses TRBV21-1 and TRBJ1-1. TRBV21-1 is recorded as a pseudogene. The CDR3 is made up of 15 amino acids. As DNA, the CDR3 is TGTGCCAGCAGCAAAAAGGGAGGACAGAACGCTGAAGCTTTCTTT. It yields the protein CASSKKGGQNAEAFF.

V usage is TRBV5-4 and J usage is TRBJ2-7, with D possibly TRBD2 on 5 matching bases. The CDR3 loop spans 13 amino acids. From germline, CDR1 is SGHNT and CDR2 YYREEE (reference sequence). V was trimmed by 1 base and J by 7 bases, leaving 12 bases between them. CDR3 loop: CASSLPGTGEQYF. CDR3 DNA: TGTGCCAGCAGCTTGCCGGGAACGGGAGAGCAGTACTTC.

This clone was picked up a small number of times. The rearrangement joins TRBV5-1 to TRBJ2-2; the D gene is possibly TRBD2 (6 bases). V was pared by 2 bases and J by 13 bases, with 15 bases between. Germline loops: CDR1 SGHRS, CDR2 YFSETQ. The CDR3 runs 13 residues. CDR3 in amino acids: CASSFLGGTALFF. In DNA form, the CDR3 reads TGCGCCAGCAGCTTCCTCGGAGGGACTGCGCTGTTTTTT.

J is TRBJ2-1 and V is TRBV28; 9 nucleotides match TRBD2. The V and J ends lost 2 bases and 5 bases, in that order; junction bases with no gene match: 4. This CDR3 region has 15 residues. Germline V gene data show CDR1 as MDHEN and CDR2 as SYDVKM. The CDR3: CASSLGGLAHNEQFF. The CDR3, as DNA: TGTGCCAGCAGTTTAGGGGGACTAGCTCACAATGAGCAGTTCTTC.

This clone came up a few times. The chain is built from TRBV27 and TRBJ2-3, with D perhaps TRBD2 (5 bases). The CDR3 is made up of 12 amino acids. CDR1 is MNHEY, CDR2 SMNVEV, per germline (reference sequence). V lost 6 bases and J 10 bases, leaving 14 bases between the germline ends. CDR3 nucleotide sequence: TGTGCCAGCAGAGAGGGTGCAAGCTCGCAGTATTTT. Translation gives CASREGASSQYF.

The chain uses TRBV5-1 and TRBJ2-5; 9 bases match TRBD2. With the DNA end fitting TRBJ2-7 better, the J assignment may be wrong. In germline, CDR1 is SGHRS, CDR2 YFSETQ. The CDR3 has 15 residues. CDR3 loop: CASSLSSGILYEQYF. The CDR3 region has the DNA TGCGCCAGCAGCTTATCTAGCGGGATCCTTTACGAGCAGTACTTC.

The CDR3 region is CASTVQAGELFF. CDR3 bases: TGTGCCAGCACAGTCCAGGCCGGGGAGCTGTTTTTT. V gene TRBV2 combines with J gene TRBJ2-2; unclear D gene. V lost 7 bases to trimming and J lost 6 bases, with 9 bases between them. This CDR3 spans 12 amino acids. Germline-derived CDR1 and CDR2 are SNHLY and FYNNEI.

This clone was seen a few times. This rearrangement joins TRBV19 to TRBJ1-5; weak D call: TRBD1 (6 bases). Germline V gene data show CDR1 as LNHDA and CDR2 as SQIVND (reference sequence). The CDR3 spans 14 residues. V was trimmed by 4 bases and J by 3 bases, leaving 10 bases between them. The CDR3 DNA is TGTGCCAGTAGTACGGACAGTCTCAATCAGCCCCAGCATTTT. Translation: CASSTDSLNQPQHF.

The genes are TRBV6-4 and TRBJ2-1, with TRBD2 matching 8 bases. Trimming cost V 4 bases and J 1 base; bases outside gene matches: 9. The CDR3 loop spans 17 amino acids. Germline V gives CDR1 MRHNA, CDR2 SNTAGT. The CDR3 region has the DNA TGTGCCAGCAGTGCCCTCCCTAGCGGGCGATCCTACAATGAGCAGTTCTTC. Protein product: CASSALPSGRSYNEQFF.

V and J are TRBV7-9 and TRBJ2-2; D is ambiguous. The CDR3 totals 14 residues. Between the trimmed V and J ends, which lost 6 bases and 1 base, there was a span of 9 bases. The V gene's germline CDR1 is SEHNR and CDR2 FQNEAQ (reference sequence). This CDR3 reads CASSPTRNTGELFF. CDR3 in DNA: TGTGCCAGCAGTCCTACCAGGAACACCGGGGAGCTGTTTTTT. The full variable domain, rest sourced from reference TRBV7-9 and TRBJ2-2, is DTGVSQNPRHKITKRGQNVTFRCDPISEHNRLYWYRQTLGQGPEFLTYFQNEAQLEKSRLLSDRFSAERPKGSFSTLEIQRTEQGDSAMYLCASSPTRNTGELFFGEGSRLTVL.

The V gene is TRBV7-3, the J gene TRBJ2-6; D remains unclear. V lost 2 bases, J lost 2 bases, and 7 bases lay in between. Looked up from germline, CDR1 is SGHTA and CDR2 is FQGTGA. This CDR3 contains 15 residues. The CDR3 reads CASSLLGTGANVLTF. The CDR3 DNA reads TGTGCCAGCAGCTTACTGGGGACTGGGGCCAACGTCCTGACTTTC.